Shown below are 11 T cell receptor beta chains from a single sample sequenced in a study of immune heterogeneity within non-small cell lung tumors. With 32 V and 13 J primers, multiplex PCR amplified the TCR beta CDR3. Each CDR3 protein gets one entry after TCRdb re-called the multiplex PCR reads with MiXCR. There are roughly 1,800 distinct CDR3 sequences in the sample; about 20% occur only once, and about 10% lies in the top ten. The template consisted of bulk tumor genomic DNA, with about 620 ng used per sample. Multiple widely separated biopsies were taken from each primary tumor at surgery. Each patient presented with untreated, newly diagnosed non-small cell lung cancer and received curative surgery. Sequences were obtained from lung tumor tissue. The receptors here all came from a woman aged 50 to 65 with non-small cell lung cancer.

The sample holds a few counts of this clonotype. The rearrangement uses TRBV7-2 and TRBJ1-1, with D hard to call. V was shortened by 5 bases and J by 4 bases, with 11 bases between the two germline ends. Germline values: CDR1 SGHTA, CDR2 FQGNSA. This CDR3 spans 13 amino acids. The DNA of the CDR3 is TGTGCCAGCAGCCAAGTATGGAGCACTGAAGCTTTCTTT. This translates into CASSQVWSTEAFF. The variable domain in full, with the rest retrieved from reference TRBV7-2 and TRBJ1-1, is GAGVSQSPSNKVTEKGKDVELRCDPISGHTALYWYRQSLGQGLEFLIYFQGNSAPDKSGLPSDRFSAERTGGSVSTLTIQRTQQEDSAVYLCASSQVWSTEAFFGQGTRLTVV.

This clonotype is judged large. This sequence joins TRBV27 and TRBJ1-1, with D maybe TRBD1 (5 bases). V was clipped by 2 bases and J by 4 bases, with 8 bases between them. CDR1 is MNHEY and CDR2 is SMNVEV in the germline V gene (reference sequence). The CDR3 sequence is 13 residues long. This CDR3 is CASSLIGGTEAFF. The CDR3 DNA sequence: TGTGCCAGCAGTTTAATCGGGGGCACTGAAGCTTTCTTT.

This clonotype was counted a few times. J is TRBJ2-1 and V is TRBV5-8; no reliable D call. The V gene lost 2 bases and the J gene lost 9 bases, with 12 bases spanning the gap. Germline V gene sequence: CDR1 SGHTS, CDR2 YDEGEE. The CDR3 length is 13 residues. The CDR3 DNA reads as TGTGCCAGCAGCTTAGGGCTAGGGCTTGAGCAGTTCTTC. Translation: CASSLGLGLEQFF.

This clonotype was observed a few times. The genes are TRBV7-9 and TRBJ2-1, with D hard to call. V was cut by 2 bases and J by 4 bases, with 6 bases left in between. Looked up from germline, CDR1 is SEHNR and CDR2 is FQNEAQ (reference sequence). This CDR3 has 13 amino acids. The CDR3 spells CASSLTEYNEQFF. In DNA form, the CDR3 reads TGTGCCAGCAGCTTAACGGAATACAATGAGCAGTTCTTC.

This clonotype is judged medium-sized. This chain uses TRBV19 with TRBJ2-1; either TRBD1 or TRBD2 may fit D (5 bases each). CDR3 size: 15 residues. V was cut by 3 bases and J by 4 bases, with 13 bases left in between. CDR1 is LNHDA, CDR2 SQIVND, per germline (reference sequence). The CDR3 loop is CASSISGRTYNEQFF. The DNA for the CDR3 is TGTGCCAGTAGTATCTCGGGACGGACGTACAATGAGCAGTTCTTC.

By frequency in the sample, this clonotype is medium-sized (0.01 to 0.1%). The gene calls are TRBV24-1 and TRBJ1-2, with TRBD1 matching 8 bases. The CDR3 runs 15 residues. With 4 bases clipped from V and 0 bases from J, the junction kept 3 bases outside the gene matches. Germline CDR1 reads KGHDR; CDR2 reads SFDVKD. CDR3 region: CATSDAGQANYGYTF. DNA for the CDR3: TGTGCCACCAGTGACGCGGGACAGGCTAACTATGGCTACACCTTC.

This clonotype is labeled medium-sized (0.01 to 0.1%). V usage is TRBV27 and J usage is TRBJ1-1; 9 nucleotides line up with TRBD1. This CDR3 contains 17 residues. CDR1 MNHEY and CDR2 SMNVEV come from the germline V gene (reference sequence). V lost 6 bases and J lost 8; bases outside the gene matches: 19. The CDR3 reads CASRKFPGQGRSGEAFF. The CDR3 nucleotides are TGTGCCAGCAGAAAGTTCCCGGGACAGGGAAGAAGTGGGGAAGCTTTCTTT.

Relative to its sample, this clonotype is medium-sized (0.01 to 0.1%). CDR3 coding DNA: TGCAGCGCCAGACAGGGGGGGAATGAGCAGTTCTTC. Translated: CSARQGGNEQFF. This chain joins TRBV29-1 and TRBJ2-1; 9 nucleotides align to TRBD1. Germline V gene data show CDR1 as SQVTM and CDR2 as ANQGSEA. The CDR3 spans 12 residues. The V and J ends lost 7 bases and 7 bases, in that order; junction bases with no gene match: 5.

This clonotype was seen a handful of times. This chain connects TRBV7-8 to TRBJ2-7; D possibly corresponds to TRBD1 (7 bases). Trimming stripped 5 bases from V and 1 base from J, with 18 bases between. Per the germline V gene, CDR1 is SGHVS and CDR2 is FQNEAQ. CDR3 length: 16 residues. The CDR3 DNA reads TGTGCCAGCAGCCCAGGGGGGCGCCTTGGGTCCTACGAGCAGTACTTC. Translation gives CASSPGGRLGSYEQYF.

This clonotype is categorized as medium-sized. This chain connects TRBV2 to TRBJ1-5, with 7 nucleotides matching TRBD1. Germline V gene lookup returns CDR1 SNHLY and CDR2 FYNNEI. With V trimmed by 7 bases and J by 9 bases, 6 bases remained unmatched. The length of the CDR3 is 12 residues. This CDR3 is CASNRGWGPQHF. CDR3 nucleotide sequence: TGTGCCAGCAACAGGGGCTGGGGGCCCCAGCATTTT.

By its share, this clonotype is medium-sized. The chain is built from TRBV20-1 and TRBJ2-7; no firm D call. Germline V gene data show CDR1 as DFQATT and CDR2 as SNEGSKA (reference sequence). The CDR3 spans 12 residues. Deletions cut 4 bases from V and 4 bases from J, with 11 bases between. Here the CDR3 DNA reads TGCAGTGCTAAAGGAACTAATTACGAGCAGTACTTC. Amino acid sequence: CSAKGTNYEQYF.